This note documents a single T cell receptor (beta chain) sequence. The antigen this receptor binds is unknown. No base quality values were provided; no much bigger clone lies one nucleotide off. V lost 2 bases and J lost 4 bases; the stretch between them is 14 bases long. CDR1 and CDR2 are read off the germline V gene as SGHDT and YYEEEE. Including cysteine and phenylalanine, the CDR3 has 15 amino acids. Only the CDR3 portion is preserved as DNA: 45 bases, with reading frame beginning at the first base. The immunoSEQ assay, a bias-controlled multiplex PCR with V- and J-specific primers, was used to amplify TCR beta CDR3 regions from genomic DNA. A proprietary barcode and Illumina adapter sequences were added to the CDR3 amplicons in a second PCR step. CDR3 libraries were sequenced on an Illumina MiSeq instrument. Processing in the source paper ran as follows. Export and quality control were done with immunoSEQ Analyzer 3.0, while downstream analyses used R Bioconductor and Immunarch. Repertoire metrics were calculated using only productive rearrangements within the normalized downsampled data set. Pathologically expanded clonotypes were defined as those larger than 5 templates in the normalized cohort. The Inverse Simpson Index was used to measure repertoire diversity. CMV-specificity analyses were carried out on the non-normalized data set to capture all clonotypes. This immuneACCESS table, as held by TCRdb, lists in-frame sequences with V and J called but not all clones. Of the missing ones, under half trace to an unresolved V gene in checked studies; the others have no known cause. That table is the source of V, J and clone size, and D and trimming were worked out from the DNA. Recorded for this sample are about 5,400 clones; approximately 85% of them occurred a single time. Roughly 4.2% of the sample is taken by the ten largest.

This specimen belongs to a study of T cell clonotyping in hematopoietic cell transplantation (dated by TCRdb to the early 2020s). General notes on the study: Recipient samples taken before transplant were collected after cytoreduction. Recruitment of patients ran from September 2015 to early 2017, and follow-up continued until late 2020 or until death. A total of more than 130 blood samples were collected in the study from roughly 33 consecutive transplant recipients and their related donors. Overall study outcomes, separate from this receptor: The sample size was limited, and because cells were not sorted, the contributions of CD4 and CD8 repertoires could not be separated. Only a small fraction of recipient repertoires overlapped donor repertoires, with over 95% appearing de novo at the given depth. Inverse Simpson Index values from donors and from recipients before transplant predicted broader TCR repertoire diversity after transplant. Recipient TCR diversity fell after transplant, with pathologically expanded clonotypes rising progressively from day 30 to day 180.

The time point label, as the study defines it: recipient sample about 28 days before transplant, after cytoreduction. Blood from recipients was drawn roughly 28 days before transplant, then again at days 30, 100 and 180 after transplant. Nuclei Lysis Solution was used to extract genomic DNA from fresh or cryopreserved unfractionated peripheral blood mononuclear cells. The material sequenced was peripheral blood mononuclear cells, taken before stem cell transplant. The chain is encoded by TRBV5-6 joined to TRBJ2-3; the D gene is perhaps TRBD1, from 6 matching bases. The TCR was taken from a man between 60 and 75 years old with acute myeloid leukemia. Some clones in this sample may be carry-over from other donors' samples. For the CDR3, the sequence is CASSLLYRVADTQYF. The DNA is TGTGCCAGCAGCTTATTATACAGGGTGGCAGATACGCAGTATTTT.